This T cell receptor (beta chain) was documented in a study of blood T cell repertoires in COVID-19. On the study more broadly: Samples representing acute and convalescent COVID-19 were sourced from the United States, Italy and Spain. Sample material is recorded as cDNA or gDNA derived from T cells, B-cell-depleted T cells, or PBMCs.

As processed by the authors: For nucleated cells, counts were estimated from reference gene primer amplification. Assay: immunoSEQ multiplex PCR; the TCRdb copy retains only in-frame clones and omits some. The V and J calls and clone size are taken from that table; D and trimming were inferred from the DNA. The table records around 240,000 clones, around 83% of them present only once. The source is a woman in her 40s who had recovered from COVID-19. Sample: peripheral blood.

CDR3 loop: CASSAGVTGELFF. In DNA form, the CDR3 reads TGTGCCAGCAGCGCCGGAGTTACCGGGGAGCTGTTTTTT. The V call is TRBV3-1 (or the pseudogene TRBV3-2), the J call TRBJ2-2, with D hard to call. V was cut by 5 bases and J by 5 bases, with 9 bases left in between. In germline, CDR1 is LGHDT, CDR2 YNNKEL (reference sequence). The CDR3 is 13 residues long.